The rows below give T cell receptor beta chains drawn from one sample of a study of blood T cell repertoires in COVID-19. TCRdb's table, derived via immunoSEQ multiplex PCR, lists solely in-frame clones and lacks some. The sample shows under 85,000 clones, approximately 80% of them seen only once. Specimen: peripheral blood. These receptors were taken from a man over 45 with COVID-19, enrolled during active disease. Both conserved end residues are part of each CDR3. D genes are given only for firm matches. A row's size may be missing; if present it is once, few, many or a size class.

TRBJ1-1,.,TRBV3-1/TRBV3-2,.,CASSLGSRGTEAFF,TGTGCCAGCAGTCTGGGATCAAGGGGCACTGAAGCTTTCTTT
TRBJ2-7,TRBD1,TRBV7-2,.,CASSQNPTGTYEQYF,TGTGCCAGCAGCCAAAACCCGACAGGGACCTACGAGCAGTACTTC
TRBJ1-4,.,TRBV5-1,.,CASSLTVQGNEKLFF,TGCGCCAGCAGCTTGACTGTGCAGGGGAATGAAAAACTGTTTTTT
TRBJ2-3,TRBD2,TRBV27,.,CASSLLGGDNTQYF,TGTGCCAGCAGTTTACTTGGGGGGGATAATACGCAGTATTTT
TRBJ2-5,TRBD2,TRBV6-2/TRBV6-3,.,CASSYGTSGETQYF,TGTGCCAGCAGTTACGGGACTAGCGGGGAGACCCAGTACTTC
TRBJ2-6,.,TRBV15,.,CATSRRQAYLSGANVLTF,TGTGCCACCAGCCGCCGACAGGCCTACCTCTCTGGGGCCAACGTCCTGACTTTC
TRBJ2-1,TRBD2,TRBV3-1/TRBV3-2,.,CASSQASSGGSYNEQFF,TGTGCCAGCAGCCAAGCCTCTAGCGGGGGATCCTACAATGAGCAGTTCTTC
TRBJ1-5,TRBD1,TRBV19,.,CASSNQGVGSNQPQHF,TGTGCCAGTAGCAATCAGGGGGTGGGAAGCAATCAGCCCCAGCATTTT
TRBJ2-1,.,TRBV15,.,CATSSPTRPYNEQFF,TGTGCCACCTCATCTCCGACTAGACCTTACAATGAGCAGTTCTTC
TRBJ2-7,.,TRBV6-2/TRBV6-3,once,CASSSPESGSTYEQYF,TGTGCCAGCAGTTCCCCGGAAAGCGGGTCAACCTACGAGCAGTACTTC
TRBJ2-7,TRBD1,TRBV5-6,.,CASSLPDRGREQYF,TGTGCCAGCAGCTTACCTGACAGGGGGCGAGAGCAGTACTTC
TRBJ1-5,.,TRBV7-9,.,CASSLGFGPQHF,TGTGCCAGCAGCTTAGGCTTCGGGCCCCAGCATTTT
TRBJ1-1,.,TRBV18,.,CASSPRTGEAFF,TGTGCCAGCTCACCACGAACAGGGGAAGCTTTCTTT
TRBJ1-2,.,TRBV2,.,CASSEMGQGISIHGYTF,TGTGCCAGCAGTGAGATGGGTCAGGGAATTTCTATCCATGGCTACACCTTC
TRBJ2-2,TRBD2,TRBV7-2,.,CASSPRTSGNTGELFF,TGTGCCAGCAGCCCCCGGACTAGCGGGAACACCGGGGAGCTGTTTTTT
TRBJ2-1,.,TRBV12-5,.,CASGFRPGSSSYNEQFF,TGTGCTAGTGGTTTCCGGCCGGGGTCGAGCTCCTACAATGAGCAGTTCTTC
TRBJ2-7,.,TRBV18,.,CASSPPGTYLYEQYF,TGTGCCAGCTCACCCCCCGGGACTTACCTCTACGAGCAGTACTTC
TRBJ2-3,.,TRBV5-1,.,CASSLFTGDPPDTQYF,TGCGCCAGCAGCTTGTTTACGGGGGACCCGCCAGATACGCAGTATTTT
TRBJ2-5,TRBD2,TRBV2,.,CASSPTSGGTGGETQYF,TGTGCCAGCAGTCCGACTAGCGGGGGGACAGGAGGAGAGACCCAGTACTTC
TRBJ1-4,.,TRBV29-1,.,CSVRARGEKLFF,TGCAGCGTTAGAGCAAGGGGTGAAAAACTGTTTTTT
TRBJ1-1,TRBD1,TRBV6-1,.,CASSEGGQGHPEAFF,TGTGCCAGCAGTGAAGGAGGACAGGGCCACCCCGAAGCTTTCTTT
TRBJ2-1,TRBD1,TRBV19,.,CASNDRRGHNEQFF,TGTGCCAGCAATGATAGAAGGGGGCACAATGAGCAGTTCTTC
TRBJ2-1,TRBD1,TRBV4-1,.,CASSQLGQGEDNEQFF,TGCGCCAGCAGCCAACTGGGACAGGGGGAAGACAATGAGCAGTTCTTC
TRBJ1-1,TRBD1,TRBV13,.,CASSRSRGRLGTEAFF,TGTGCCAGCAGCCGCTCCAGGGGGCGGTTGGGCACTGAAGCTTTCTTT
TRBJ1-4,TRBD1,TRBV27,.,CASSPGTGLGEKLFF,TGTGCCAGCAGTCCCGGGACAGGGCTTGGTGAAAAACTGTTTTTT
TRBJ2-1,.,TRBV13,.,CASSFGTLYNEQFF,TGTGCCAGCAGCTTCGGGACTCTGTACAATGAGCAGTTCTTC
TRBJ1-2,.,TRBV6-5,.,CASTNQGTILRGYTF,TGTGCCAGCACCAATCAGGGGACGATATTGCGTGGCTACACCTTC
TRBJ1-1,.,TRBV29-1,.,CSATVNTEAFF,TGCAGCGCAACAGTCAACACTGAAGCTTTCTTT
TRBJ2-7,.,TRBV6-5,few,CASSYSRDNYEQYF,TGTGCCAGCAGTTACTCGAGGGACAACTACGAGCAGTACTTC
TRBJ2-7,.,TRBV11-2,.,CASSLDGGEVGEQYF,TGTGCCAGCAGCTTGGATGGCGGGGAGGTGGGCGAGCAGTACTTC
TRBJ2-6,TRBD1,TRBV6-1,once,CASSGTGGGGANVLTF,TGTGCCAGCAGTGGGACAGGGGGCGGTGGGGCCAACGTCCTGACTTTC
TRBJ1-3,.,TRBV3-1/TRBV3-2,.,CASSHVSDISGNTIYF,TGTGCCAGCAGCCACGTTAGCGACATCTCTGGAAACACCATATATTTT
TRBJ2-2,TRBD2,TRBV6-4,.,CASSPRGGNTGELFF,TGTGCCAGCAGCCCTCGGGGGGGGAACACCGGGGAGCTGTTTTTT
TRBJ2-7,TRBD1,TRBV5-1,.,CASSLWGDRGYEQYF,TGCGCCAGCAGCTTGTGGGGGGACAGGGGTTACGAGCAGTACTTC
TRBJ2-3,.,TRBV4-2,.,CASSQEGVAGTSTDTQYF,TGTGCCAGCAGCCAAGAAGGCGTCGCGGGGACTAGCACAGATACGCAGTATTTT
TRBJ2-7,.,TRBV19,.,CASSIQGSSYEQYF,TGTGCCAGTAGTATCCAGGGAAGCTCCTACGAGCAGTACTTC
TRBJ1-2,.,TRBV4-3,.,CASSQDKWALRYGYTF,TGCGCCAGCAGCCAAGATAAGTGGGCCCTCCGGTATGGCTACACCTTC
TRBJ2-1,.,TRBV6-5,.,CASSSVGGNEQFF,TGTGCCAGCAGTTCCGTCGGGGGCAATGAGCAGTTCTTC
TRBJ2-3,TRBD1,TRBV5-4,.,CASSLSKGASTDTQYF,TGTGCCAGCAGCTTGTCGAAGGGGGCGAGCACAGATACGCAGTATTTT
TRBJ1-2,.,TRBV10-3,.,CAISSSSQNYGYTF,TGTGCCATCAGTTCGTCTTCTCAGAACTATGGCTACACCTTC
TRBJ2-2,TRBD1,TRBV2,.,CASSESGVDRGLGGELFF,TGTGCCAGCAGTGAATCGGGGGTTGACAGGGGGCTTGGCGGGGAGCTGTTTTTT
TRBJ2-5,.,TRBV9,.,CASSVGHRQETQYF,TGTGCCAGCAGCGTAGGACACCGCCAAGAGACCCAGTACTTC
TRBJ2-3,.,TRBV7-7,.,CASSQIGEDTDTQYF,TGTGCCAGCAGCCAGATAGGGGAAGACACAGATACGCAGTATTTT
TRBJ1-6,TRBD1,TRBV5-5,.,CASSLGTGVGSPLHF,TGTGCCAGCAGCTTGGGGACAGGGGTGGGTTCACCCCTCCACTTT
TRBJ2-5,TRBD2,TRBV14,.,CASSRGLVLRETQYF,TGTGCCAGCAGCCGCGGACTAGTCTTGAGAGAGACCCAGTACTTC
TRBJ1-5,.,TRBV3-1/TRBV3-2,.,CASSQDTGSKPQHF,TGTGCCAGCAGCCAAGATACAGGGTCGAAGCCCCAGCATTTT
TRBJ2-5,TRBD2,TRBV5-6,.,CASSPSAVAGGRETQYF,TGTGCCAGCAGCCCATCCGCGGTAGCGGGGGGGCGGGAGACCCAGTACTTC
TRBJ1-2,.,TRBV11-2,.,CASSLGYRGLPISGYTF,TGTGCCAGCAGCTTAGGTTATAGGGGCTTGCCTATAAGCGGCTACACCTTC
TRBJ1-5,.,TRBV7-2,.,CASSPPGEHQPQHF,TGTGCCAGCAGCCCCCCCGGGGAACATCAGCCCCAGCATTTT
TRBJ2-4,TRBD1,TRBV4-2,.,CASSQGGQIPIAKNIQYF,TGTGCCAGCAGCCAAGGGGGACAGATCCCAATAGCCAAAAACATTCAGTACTTC
TRBJ1-6,TRBD1,TRBV4-3,.,CASSQDRGDSPLHF,TGCGCCAGCAGCCAAGACAGGGGGGACTCACCCCTCCACTTT
TRBJ1-1,.,TRBV12-3/TRBV12-4,.,CASAGMNTEAFF,TGTGCCAGCGCGGGGATGAACACTGAAGCTTTCTTT
TRBJ2-7,.,TRBV10-3,.,CAISEPGHNSYEQYF,TGTGCCATCAGTGAACCGGGACACAACTCCTACGAGCAGTACTTC